A single sample gave rise to the 20 T cell receptor beta chains below, sequenced in a study of control samples from healthy donors and cancer patients. The assay was immunoSEQ multiplex PCR, and TCRdb's table has in-frame clones only and misses some. The sample contains over 100,000 clones, over 80% of which appear only once. Sequencing was done on a sample of blood. The receptors originated from a woman aged 50 to 65 in good health.

This clone was observed a single time. J is TRBJ1-3 and V is TRBV28, with D maybe TRBD1 (5 bases). CDR3 length: 16 amino acids. Trimming cost V 5 bases and J 8 bases, with 22 bases left between them. Per germline, CDR1 MDHEN and CDR2 SYDVKM. The CDR3 spells CASSLPGPSGGDTIYF. The CDR3 bases are TGTGCCAGCAGTCTCCCGGGACCCTCAGGTGGGGACACCATATATTTT.

V usage is TRBV4-1 and J usage is TRBJ2-2; 9 bases align to TRBD1. The germline V gene has CDR1 MGHRA and CDR2 YSYEKL. The CDR3 is 16 residues long. The trim removed 4 bases at V and 1 base at J, leaving 4 bases unmatched. CDR3 DNA: TGCGCCAGCAGCCGAATGGGACAGGGGAACACCGGGGAGCTGTTTTTT. It encodes CASSRMGQGNTGELFF.

This rearrangement joins TRBV19 to TRBJ2-1; D unresolved. V lost 0 bases, J lost 0 bases, and 9 bases lay in between. Germline V gene lookup returns CDR1 LNHDA and CDR2 SQIVND (reference sequence). This CDR3 region has 16 residues. The DNA for the CDR3 is TGTGCCAGTAGTATAGACGACTTGAGCTCCTACAATGAGCAGTTCTTC. Its protein is CASSIDDLSSYNEQFF.

V is TRBV2 and J is TRBJ1-4; no definite D call. CDR1 and CDR2 from the germline V gene are SNHLY and FYNNEI. This CDR3 has 14 residues. Trimming pared 4 bases from V and 4 bases from J, leaving 10 bases between. DNA of the CDR3: TGTGCCAGCAGTGTAGGCAGATTTAATGAAAAACTGTTTTTT. It yields the protein CASSVGRFNEKLFF.

V gene TRBV6-5 combines with J gene TRBJ1-5; possibly TRBD1 for D (6 bases). Trimming took 5 bases from V and 5 from J, leaving 13 bases between them. The length of the CDR3 is 14 residues. Germline assignment: CDR1 MNHEY and CDR2 SVGAGI. The CDR3 region is CASSRQGPDQPQHF. The CDR3 bases are TGTGCCAGCAGTCGTCAGGGGCCCGATCAGCCCCAGCATTTT.

The V call is TRBV9, the J call TRBJ2-7; weak D call: TRBD1 (5 bases). This CDR3 has 15 residues. Germline V gene data show CDR1 as SGDLS and CDR2 as YYNGEE. V dropped 0 bases and J dropped 3 bases, with 13 bases sitting between them. CDR3 bases: TGTGCCAGCAGCGTAGACGACAGTTCGAGCTACGAGCAGTACTTC. It specifies CASSVDDSSSYEQYF. Full variable domain (remainder filled in from reference TRBV9 and TRBJ2-7): DSGVTQTPKHLITATGQRVTLRCSPRSGDLSVYWYQQSLDQGLQFLIQYYNGEERAKGNILERFSAQQFPDLHSELNLSSLELGDSALYFCASSVDDSSSYEQYFGPGTRLTVT.

The rearrangement uses TRBV10-1 and TRBJ1-1; D possibly corresponds to TRBD1 (5 bases). V was shortened by 4 bases and J by 3 bases, with 6 bases between the two germline ends. This CDR3 spans 12 amino acids. Germline assignment: CDR1 WNHNN and CDR2 SYGVQD (reference sequence). The CDR3: CASSGQYTEAFF. The DNA for the CDR3 is TGCGCCAGCAGTGGACAGTACACTGAAGCTTTCTTT.

The V gene is TRBV5-1, the J gene TRBJ2-1; possibly TRBD2 for D (6 bases). The germline gives CDR1 SGHRS, CDR2 YFSETQ. CDR3 size: 18 residues. The germline V and J ends were trimmed by 0 bases and 7 bases, with 23 bases remaining between them. CDR3 nucleotides: TGCGCCAGCAGCTTGGCACAACAGGCGGCGGGGAGTCTAAATGAGCAGTTCTTC. The encoded protein is CASSLAQQAAGSLNEQFF. The complete variable domain, with remaining parts taken from reference TRBV5-1 and TRBJ2-1, reads KAGVTQTPRYLIKTRGQQVTLSCSPISGHRSVSWYQQTPGQGLQFLFEYFSETQRNKGNFPGRFSGRQFSNSRSEMNVSTLELGDSALYLCASSLAQQAAGSLNEQFFGPGTRLTVL.

The rearrangement joins TRBV19 to TRBJ2-5; perhaps TRBD2 as D (6 bases). Trimming pared 9 bases from V and 4 bases from J, leaving 24 bases between. The V gene's germline CDR1 is LNHDA and CDR2 SQIVND (reference sequence). CDR3 length: 16 amino acids. The CDR3 sequence: CASQPWGDGLIETQYF. As DNA, the CDR3 is TGTGCCAGCCAACCATGGGGGGACGGTCTAATAGAGACCCAGTACTTC.

The rearrangement links TRBV12-3 or TRBV12-4 to TRBJ1-2; D unclear. The length of the CDR3 is 13 residues. The V end lost 2 bases, the J end lost 4 bases, and 8 bases lay between the germline ends. The CDR3 protein is CASSLQESYGYTF. DNA of the CDR3: TGTGCCAGCAGTTTACAGGAGTCCTATGGCTACACCTTC.

The V and J genes are TRBV24-1 and TRBJ1-2; D might be TRBD1 (6 bases). The germline V gene encodes CDR1 KGHDR and CDR2 SFDVKD. The CDR3 runs to 13 residues. The V end lost 4 bases, the J end lost 7 bases, and 12 bases lay between the germline ends. In nucleotides, the CDR3 is TGTGCCACCAGTGAGCCAACAGGGATTGGCTACACCTTC. This codes for CATSEPTGIGYTF.

The gene calls are TRBV5-1 and TRBJ1-2; 7 positions match TRBD1. Looked up from germline, CDR1 is SGHRS and CDR2 is YFSETQ. Trimming cost V 5 bases and J 4 bases; bases outside gene matches: 11. This CDR3 has 15 residues. The CDR3 here is CASRNDRVVSYGYTF. CDR3 DNA sequence: TGCGCCAGCAGAAATGACAGGGTAGTCAGCTATGGCTACACCTTC.

A remark on this clone: At one of its ends the junction is not consistent with the germline gene, which may arise from a read error. The chain combines TRBV27 with TRBJ2-3, with D tentatively TRBD2 (6 bases). The germline V gene has CDR1 MNHEY and CDR2 SMNVEV (reference sequence). The CDR3 covers 14 residues. CDR3 sequence (DNA): TGTGCCAGCAGTTTAAATTGGGGGGAAGATATGCAGTATTTT. Translation gives CASSLNWGEDMQYF.

This chain joins TRBV29-1 and TRBJ1-5, with D perhaps TRBD1 (6 bases). CDR3 size: 14 residues. Germline values: CDR1 SQVTM, CDR2 ANQGSEA. Trimming took 7 bases from V and 1 from J, leaving 14 bases between them. CDR3 region: CSAELGGSNQPQHF. The CDR3 DNA reads TGCAGCGCCGAATTGGGGGGCAGCAATCAGCCCCAGCATTTT.

The rearrangement links TRBV29-1 to TRBJ1-4; D unresolved. The CDR3 is 15 residues long. Trimming removed 3 bases at V and 4 bases at J, with 15 bases between. Germline values: CDR1 SQVTM, CDR2 ANQGSEA. CDR3 protein: CSVEPLGGGNEKLFF. The CDR3, as DNA: TGCAGCGTTGAGCCCTTAGGTGGAGGTAATGAAAAACTGTTTTTT.

For the CDR3, the DNA is TGTGCCAGCAGCCTGGACAGGGGAACCCAGGGACTGTTTTTT. It codes for CASSLDRGTQGLFF. The chain recombines TRBV6-6 with TRBJ1-4; the match to TRBD1 covers 9 bases. The V gene's germline CDR1 is MNHNY and CDR2 SVGAGI (reference sequence). The CDR3 covers 14 residues. J was trimmed by 13 bases and V by 6 bases; bases with no gene match: 12.

The rearrangement uses TRBV6-1 and TRBJ1-5; D is undetermined. From germline, CDR1 is MNHNS and CDR2 SASEGT. The V and J ends lost 2 bases and 4 bases respectively, with 0 bases between them. There are 11 residues in the CDR3. The CDR3: CASSENQPQHF. The DNA for the CDR3 is TGTGCCAGCAGTGAAAATCAGCCCCAGCATTTT.

The chain combines TRBV11-3 with TRBJ2-5, with D perhaps being TRBD1 or TRBD2 (5 bases each). The length of the CDR3 is 13 residues. Germline-derived CDR1 and CDR2 are SGHNT and YENEEA. Trimming cost V 5 bases and J 3 bases, with 10 bases left between them. CDR3 region: CASSPQGEETQYF. Here the CDR3 DNA reads TGTGCCAGCAGCCCCCAGGGAGAAGAGACCCAGTACTTC.

This sequence joins TRBV5-5 and TRBJ1-2; TRBD1 might be the D (5 bases). Per germline, CDR1 SGHKS and CDR2 YYEKEE (reference sequence). This CDR3 has 14 amino acids. Trimming took 3 bases from V and 8 from J, leaving 17 bases between them. The CDR3 DNA reads TGTGCCAGCAGCTCTAGGGACCACCCGTACGGCTACACCTTC. Translating gives CASSSRDHPYGYTF.

This clone was seen only a few times. This rearrangement joins TRBV5-1 to TRBJ2-7, with a tentative D call TRBD2 (5 bases). V was clipped by 0 bases and J by 8 bases, with 15 bases between them. CDR3 length equals 14 residues. Germline V gene lookup returns CDR1 SGHRS and CDR2 YFSETQ. This chain's CDR3 is CASSLEAELRQQYF. Written as DNA, the CDR3 is TGCGCCAGCAGCTTGGAAGCGGAACTACGCCAGCAGTACTTC.